The 11 T cell receptor beta chains reported below all come from one sample, sequenced in a study of blood T cell repertoires in COVID-19. Only in-frame clones appear in the TCRdb table, and some are missing; sequencing was by immunoSEQ multiplex PCR. The table lists about 140,000 clones, about three quarters of them singletons. Sequencing was performed on peripheral blood. These receptors all come from a man aged 45-60 years with acute or convalescent COVID-19.

The rearrangement links TRBV5-1 to TRBJ2-5; 8 nucleotides line up with TRBD2. J lost 4 bases, V lost 4 bases, and 12 bases had no gene match. CDR3 length: 16 residues. Germline loops: CDR1 SGHRS, CDR2 YFSETQ. CDR3: CASSPFPGLEGETQYF. CDR3 DNA: TGCGCCAGCAGCCCCTTTCCGGGACTAGAGGGAGAGACCCAGTACTTC. Using reference TRBV5-1 and TRBJ2-5 for the parts outside the CDR3, the full variable domain is KAGVTQTPRYLIKTRGQQVTLSCSPISGHRSVSWYQQTPGQGLQFLFEYFSETQRNKGNFPGRFSGRQFSNSRSEMNVSTLELGDSALYLCASSPFPGLEGETQYFGPGTRLLVL.

This sequence joins TRBV5-4 and TRBJ2-2, with 8 bases matching TRBD2. The J segment lost 4 bases and the V segment lost 7 bases, leaving 12 bases of the junction unmatched. Germline V gene lookup returns CDR1 SGHNT and CDR2 YYREEE (reference sequence). The CDR3 runs to 16 residues. CDR3 sequence reads: CASQAYGGAGTGELFF. CDR3 nucleotides: TGTGCCAGCCAAGCCTACGGGGGGGCTGGCACCGGGGAGCTGTTTTTT. The variable domain in full, with the rest retrieved from reference TRBV5-4 and TRBJ2-2, is ETGVTQSPTHLIKTRGQQVTLRCSSQSGHNTVSWYQQALGQGPQFIFQYYREEENGRGNFPPRFSGLQFPNYSSELNVNALELDDSALYLCASQAYGGAGTGELFFGEGSRLTVL.

Of note for this clone: At one end, the junction sequence differs from germline, possibly due to a read error. The chain combines TRBV30 with TRBJ1-2, with D maybe TRBD1 (5 bases). Germline V lookup: CDR1 GTSNPN, CDR2 SVGIG (reference sequence). The CDR3 spans 11 residues. The CDR3 here is CAWSYSGGPHF. In DNA, the CDR3 is TGTGCCTGGAGTTATTCCGGGGGTCCCCACTTC.

V and J are TRBV5-8 and TRBJ1-5, with D unresolved. This CDR3 spans 15 amino acids. The germline CDR1 and CDR2 sequences are SGHTS and YDEGEE. The ends were cut back, 1 base at V and 0 bases at J, with 8 bases in the middle. In DNA form, the CDR3 reads TGTGCCAGCAGCTTGATCGGGTTTAGCAATCAGCCCCAGCATTTT. Amino acid sequence: CASSLIGFSNQPQHF.

In this sample, this clone turned up once. The gene calls are TRBV29-1 and TRBJ1-1; 9 bases align to TRBD1. The junction had 4 bases not matched to a gene; V was cut back by 7 bases and J by 4 bases. The CDR3 has 12 amino acids. Germline V gene sequence: CDR1 SQVTM, CDR2 ANQGSEA. CDR3 in amino acids: CSATGGRTEAFF. Here the CDR3 DNA reads TGCAGCGCGACAGGGGGGCGCACTGAAGCTTTCTTT.

The V gene is TRBV4-2, the J gene TRBJ2-1; 8 nucleotides line up with TRBD2. V shed 0 bases, J shed 5 bases, and the junction held 9 bases outside the gene matches. The CDR3 runs to 17 residues. CDR1 LGHNA and CDR2 YNFKEQ come from the germline V gene. The CDR3 DNA is TGTGCCAGCAGCCAAGAGGGTCGGGGGGGCCTTGACAATGAGCAGTTCTTC. Its protein product is CASSQEGRGGLDNEQFF.

The chain couples TRBV11-2 to TRBJ1-1, with D possibly being TRBD1 (6 bases). V lost 0 bases and J lost 11, with 13 bases in between. Germline loops: CDR1 SGHAT, CDR2 FQNNGV. This CDR3 has 13 residues. CDR3 region: CASSLDRQVGAFF. CDR3 in DNA: TGTGCCAGCAGCTTAGATCGACAGGTGGGTGCTTTCTTT.

J is TRBJ2-5 and V is TRBV10-3; 11 bases agree with TRBD2. The CDR3 loop spans 16 amino acids. V lost 0 bases to trimming and J lost 3 bases; unmatched junction nucleotides: 3. The germline gives CDR1 ENHRY, CDR2 SYGVKD. The CDR3 loop reads CAISESSGGGKETQYF. The CDR3 region has the DNA TGTGCCATCAGTGAGTCTAGCGGGGGGGGCAAAGAGACCCAGTACTTC.

This clone appeared a single time. V gene TRBV29-1 combines with J gene TRBJ2-1; maybe TRBD2 (7 bases). V was trimmed by 4 bases and J by 3 bases, leaving 13 bases between them. Germline V gene data show CDR1 as SQVTM and CDR2 as ANQGSEA. The CDR3 has 14 residues. The CDR3 nucleotides are TGCAGCGTTGTAGGCGGGGGCAACTACAATGAGCAGTTCTTC. As protein: CSVVGGGNYNEQFF.

This clone was counted a few times. This chain joins TRBV15 and TRBJ2-1; 9 bases are shared with TRBD2. Germline values: CDR1 LNHNV, CDR2 YYDKDF (reference sequence). V lost 0 bases to trimming and J lost 11 bases; unmatched junction nucleotides: 5. CDR3 length equals 14 residues. The CDR3: CATSRDGLAGQQFF. In DNA, the CDR3 is TGTGCCACCAGCAGAGATGGTCTAGCGGGACAGCAGTTCTTC.

CDR3 sequence reads: CASSPGTGDNTGELFF. CDR3 bases: TGCGCCAGCAGCCCGGGGACAGGGGACAACACCGGGGAGCTGTTTTTT. This sequence joins TRBV5-1 and TRBJ2-2; 10 nucleotides line up with TRBD1. The CDR3 length is 16 residues. V was clipped by 4 bases and J by 2 bases; unmatched bases: 5. Germline CDR1 and CDR2: SGHRS and YFSETQ.